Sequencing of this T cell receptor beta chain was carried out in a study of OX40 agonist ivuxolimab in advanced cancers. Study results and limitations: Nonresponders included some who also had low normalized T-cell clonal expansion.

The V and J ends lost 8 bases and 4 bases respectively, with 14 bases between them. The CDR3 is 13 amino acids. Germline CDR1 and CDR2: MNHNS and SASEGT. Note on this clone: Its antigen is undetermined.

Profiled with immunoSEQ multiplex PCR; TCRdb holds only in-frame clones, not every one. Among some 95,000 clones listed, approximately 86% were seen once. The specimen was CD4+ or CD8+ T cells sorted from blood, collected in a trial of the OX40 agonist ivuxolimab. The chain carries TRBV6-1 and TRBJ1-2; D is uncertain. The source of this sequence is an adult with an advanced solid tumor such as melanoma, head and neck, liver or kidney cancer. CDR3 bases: TGTGCCAGCTCATCTCCCCGGGGCTATGGCTACACCTTC. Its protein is CASSSPRGYGYTF.